This is a list of T cell receptor beta chains from one sample in a study of blood T cell repertoires in COVID-19. Sequenced by immunoSEQ multiplex PCR; TCRdb stores in-frame clones only, minus some. The repertoire holds 120,000 to 150,000 clones, with 65% to 90% as singletons. Specimen: peripheral blood. These receptors were taken from a woman aged 45-65 years in a cohort sampled during active or convalescent COVID-19. CDR3s include the opening cysteine and the closing phenylalanine or tryptophan. Fields, in order: CDR3 protein, CDR3 length, J gene, V gene, clone size. Not every row has a clone size; where given, it reads once, few, many or a size class.

CDR3: CASSLEGGPVKNIQYF
length: 16
J: TRBJ2-4
V: TRBV5-6
size: .

CDR3: CASSSTRLAGRGELFF
length: 16
J: TRBJ2-2
V: TRBV7-8
size: .

CDR3: CASSPWTGRGTEAFF
length: 15
J: TRBJ1-1
V: TRBV27
size: once

CDR3: CASSQEGSSYNSPLHF
length: 16
J: TRBJ1-6
V: TRBV4-1
size: .

CDR3: CASSSPTGAADMNTEAFF
length: 18
J: TRBJ1-1
V: TRBV7-9
size: .

CDR3: CASSQTGISEKLFF
length: 14
J: TRBJ1-4
V: TRBV5-5
size: .

CDR3: CSAREAEKLFF
length: 11
J: TRBJ1-4
V: TRBV20-1
size: .

CDR3: CASSQAQTALYSQFF
length: 15
J: TRBJ2-1
V: TRBV3-1/TRBV3-2
size: .

CDR3: CSHRHMNTEAFF
length: 12
J: TRBJ1-1
V: TRBV29-1
size: .

CDR3: CASRRGQPQHF
length: 11
J: TRBJ1-5
V: TRBV2
size: .

CDR3: CASSRTGGSGDEQFF
length: 15
J: TRBJ2-1
V: TRBV6-5
size: .

CDR3: CASSRLDRGSEKLFF
length: 15
J: TRBJ1-4
V: TRBV19
size: .

CDR3: CASSQDSSDRASFF
length: 14
J: TRBJ2-1
V: TRBV3-1/TRBV3-2
size: few

CDR3: CASSEHYEQYF
length: 11
J: TRBJ2-7
V: TRBV10-2
size: .

CDR3: CASSPQGGSSEAFF
length: 14
J: TRBJ1-1
V: TRBV7-3
size: .

CDR3: CASSLERNYGYTF
length: 13
J: TRBJ1-2
V: TRBV12-3/TRBV12-4
size: .

CDR3: CASSEPRQGAGGNTIYF
length: 17
J: TRBJ1-3
V: TRBV6-1
size: .

CDR3: CASSPNAYNEQFF
length: 13
J: TRBJ2-1
V: TRBV7-2
size: .

CDR3: CAISSGQGETQYF
length: 13
J: TRBJ2-5
V: TRBV10-3
size: .

CDR3: CASSASSGGTNEQFF
length: 15
J: TRBJ2-1
V: TRBV9
size: once

CDR3: CASRKYGGQFSYEQYF
length: 16
J: TRBJ2-7
V: TRBV19
size: .

CDR3: CAISEGGARGGEQYF
length: 15
J: TRBJ2-7
V: TRBV10-3
size: .

CDR3: CASSQGHLRGEAFF
length: 14
J: TRBJ1-1
V: TRBV4-1
size: .

CDR3: CASSLRGGGTEAFF
length: 14
J: TRBJ1-1
V: TRBV11-3
size: .

CDR3: CASRTGTSAAKNIQYF
length: 16
J: TRBJ2-4
V: TRBV5-5
size: .